This T cell receptor beta chain was sequenced during a study of spatial heterogeneity in lung cancer. Study-wide results and limits: Tumoral mutation counts were tracked by counts of expanded intratumoral alpha and beta TCRs.

Time point defined: sample taken at primary tumor resection. The cohort: roughly 72 early-stage, untreated non-small cell lung cancer patients. This clonotype was detected many times. Its specificity is not known. One end of the junction is discordant with germline, which a read error may explain. From germline, CDR1 is MDHEN and CDR2 SYDVKM. The CDR3 is 12 residues long. TCRdb reprocessed the 5' RACE reads with MiXCR, giving one entry per CDR3 protein. The sample records about 100,000 distinct CDR3 sequences, 4.4% being singletons. The clonotype was recovered from a male donor with early-stage non-small cell lung cancer. The starting material was lung tumor tissue, obtained at surgery. The rearrangement joins TRBV28 to TRBJ2-1; D is tentatively TRBD1 or TRBD2 (7 bases each). CDR3 sequence reads: CASSLWPGGEIF. The CDR3 bases are TGTGCCAGCAGTTTATGGCCAGGGGGGGAGATCTTC.